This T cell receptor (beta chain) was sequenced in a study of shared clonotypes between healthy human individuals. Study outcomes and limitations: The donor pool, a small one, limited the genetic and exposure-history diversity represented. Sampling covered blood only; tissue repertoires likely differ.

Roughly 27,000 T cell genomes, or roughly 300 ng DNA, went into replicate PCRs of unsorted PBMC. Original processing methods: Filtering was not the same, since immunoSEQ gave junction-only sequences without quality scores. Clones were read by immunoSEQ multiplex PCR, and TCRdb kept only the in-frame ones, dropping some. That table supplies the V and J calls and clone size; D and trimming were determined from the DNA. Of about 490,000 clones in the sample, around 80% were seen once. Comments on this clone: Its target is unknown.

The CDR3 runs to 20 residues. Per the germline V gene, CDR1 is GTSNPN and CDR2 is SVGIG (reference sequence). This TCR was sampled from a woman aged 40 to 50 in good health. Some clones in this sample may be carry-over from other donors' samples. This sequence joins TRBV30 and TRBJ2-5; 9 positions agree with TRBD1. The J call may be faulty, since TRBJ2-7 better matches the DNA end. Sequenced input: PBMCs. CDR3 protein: CAWSVLPRDRVLPFTYEQYF. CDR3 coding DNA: TGTGCCTGGAGTGTACTACCCCGGGACAGGGTATTACCCTTTACCTACGAGCAGTACTTC.